The 32 T cell receptor beta chains given below trace back to one sample, sequenced in a study of blood T cell repertoires in COVID-19. Using immunoSEQ multiplex PCR, the repertoire was profiled, and TCRdb retains in-frame clones only, with some absent. The sample consists of under 400,000 clones, approximately 86% of them appearing once. Sequenced input: PBMCs or T cells enriched from blood (not recorded which). Every receptor here comes from a woman in her forties with acute COVID-19.

The rearrangement links TRBV18 to TRBJ1-2; 9 nucleotides agree with TRBD1. V gave up 4 bases and J gave up 4 bases; unmatched junction bases: 4. Germline V gives CDR1 KGHSH, CDR2 LQKENI. CDR3 length: 14 amino acids. The CDR3 loop is CASSRRTGVYGYTF. The CDR3 DNA reads as TGTGCCAGCTCACGACGGACAGGGGTCTATGGCTACACCTTC.

The J gene is TRBJ1-6, the V gene TRBV19, with 7 bases that match TRBD1. Per the germline V gene, CDR1 is LNHDA and CDR2 is SQIVND (reference sequence). The V segment lost 6 bases and the J segment 7 bases; nucleotides outside the gene matches: 6. The CDR3 covers 14 residues. The CDR3 loop reads CASSQGTANSPLHF. CDR3 coding DNA: TGTGCCAGTAGCCAAGGGACAGCAAATTCACCCCTCCACTTT. The whole variable domain, filled in from reference TRBV19 and TRBJ1-6, reads DGGITQSPKYLFRKEGQNVTLSCEQNLNHDAMYWYRQDPGQGLRLIYYSQIVNDFQKGDIAEGYSVSREKKESFPLTVTSAQKNPTAFYLCASSQGTANSPLHFGNGTRLTVT.

V is TRBV11-2 and J is TRBJ1-1; TRBD1 matches 7 bases. CDR3 length: 14 residues. CDR1 is SGHAT and CDR2 is FQNNGV in the germline V gene. The J segment lost 6 bases and the V segment lost 1 base, leaving 5 bases of the junction unmatched. The CDR3 loop is CASSLAGTEAEAFF. The CDR3 DNA follows: TGTGCCAGCAGCTTAGCTGGGACAGAAGCTGAAGCTTTCTTT.

V gene TRBV4-1 combines with J gene TRBJ1-1; D is uncertain. The CDR3 is 15 residues long. The germline V gene encodes CDR1 MGHRA and CDR2 YSYEKL. The V end lost 0 bases, the J end lost 3 bases, and 11 bases lay between the germline ends. CDR3 coding DNA: TGCGCCAGCAGCCAAGATGCGGGGAGACACACTGAAGCTTTCTTT. Protein: CASSQDAGRHTEAFF.

The gene calls are TRBV4-1 and TRBJ2-2; 9 bases align to TRBD2. The trim removed 5 bases at V and 4 bases at J, leaving 5 bases unmatched. This CDR3 is built from 15 residues. In germline, CDR1 is MGHRA, CDR2 YSYEKL. This CDR3 reads CASSYGLATTGELFF. In DNA form, the CDR3 reads TGCGCCAGCAGCTATGGACTAGCGACCACCGGGGAGCTGTTTTTT.

The chain recombines TRBV5-1 with TRBJ1-3, with a weak D call TRBD1 (6 bases). The CDR3 runs 17 residues. Trimming left V 4 bases short and J 0 bases short, with 17 bases between. Germline V CDR1 and CDR2: SGHRS, YFSETQ. The chain's CDR3 is CASSAAGTTSSGNTIYF. DNA for the CDR3: TGCGCCAGCAGCGCAGCCGGGACAACGAGCTCTGGAAACACCATATATTTT.

The V and J genes are TRBV7-9 and TRBJ2-2; 8 nucleotides line up with TRBD2. This CDR3 is built from 15 residues. Trimming at V came to 5 bases and at J to 1 base, leaving 3 bases not matched to a gene. Per the germline V gene, CDR1 is SEHNR and CDR2 is FQNEAQ (reference sequence). The CDR3 sequence is CASSRRGGNTGELFF. Here the CDR3 DNA reads TGTGCCAGCAGCCGCCGGGGGGGGAACACCGGGGAGCTGTTTTTT.

A single count supports this clone. The rearrangement links TRBV5-5 to TRBJ2-2; weak D call: TRBD2 (5 bases). Germline-derived CDR1 and CDR2 are SGHKS and YYEKEE (reference sequence). This CDR3 comprises 16 residues. V lost 1 base and J 1 base, leaving 11 bases between the germline ends. The CDR3 spells CASSLWSGLNTGELFF. The DNA of the CDR3 is TGTGCCAGCAGCTTGTGGTCAGGACTGAACACCGGGGAGCTGTTTTTT.

The chain has TRBV7-9 and TRBJ2-2, with a tentative D call TRBD2 (6 bases). The germline V gene encodes CDR1 SEHNR and CDR2 FQNEAQ (reference sequence). With 8 bases removed from V and 2 bases from J, the gap between germline ends came to 9 bases. CDR3 length: 13 residues. The CDR3 nucleotides read TGTGCCAGCCGGGACTTCAACACCGGGGAGCTGTTTTTT. Its translation: CASRDFNTGELFF.

CDR3 coding DNA: TGTGCCAGCAGTTCGGACGGAGGGGATCAGCCCCAGCATTTT. It yields the protein CASSSDGGDQPQHF. The rearrangement uses TRBV25-1 and TRBJ1-5, with a tentative D call TRBD1 (5 bases). Germline V gives CDR1 MGHDK, CDR2 SYGVNS. Trimming took off 5 bases at V and 5 bases at J, with 13 bases between the two ends. The CDR3 spans 14 residues.

This clone has just a few counts. The chain joins TRBV5-4 to TRBJ1-6; the match to TRBD1 covers 7 bases. Germline CDR1 SGHNT, CDR2 YYREEE (reference sequence). J lost 3 bases, V lost 3 bases, and 3 bases had no gene match. This CDR3 spans 15 amino acids. CDR3 protein: CASSSAGGYNSPLHF. Here the CDR3 DNA reads TGTGCCAGCAGCTCCGCAGGGGGCTATAATTCACCCCTCCACTTT.

This clone showed up just a few times. This rearrangement joins TRBV6-2 or TRBV6-3 to TRBJ2-2, with a tentative D call TRBD1 (5 bases). V was clipped by 4 bases and J by 0 bases, with 9 bases between them. CDR3 length: 15 amino acids. CDR1 and CDR2 (germline): MNHEY, SVGEGT. In DNA, the CDR3 is TGTGCCAGCAGTTTTGACAGCCCGAACACCGGGGAGCTGTTTTTT. Translating it yields CASSFDSPNTGELFF.

The V and J genes are TRBV2 and TRBJ1-1; 7 bases match TRBD1. The CDR3 runs 15 residues. Germline V gene lookup returns CDR1 SNHLY and CDR2 FYNNEI. The V and J ends lost 6 bases and 4 bases, in that order; junction bases with no gene match: 11. The chain's CDR3 is CASRENRGTGTEAFF. The DNA of the CDR3 is TGTGCCAGCAGAGAGAACAGGGGTACCGGCACTGAAGCTTTCTTT.

This clone was seen once. The V and J genes are TRBV6-7 and TRBJ2-7; no firm D call. TRBV6-7 is flagged as an ORF with uncertain function. CDR3 length: 13 residues. Trimming took 5 bases from V and 2 from J, leaving 10 bases between them. Written as DNA, the CDR3 is TGTGCCAGCAGTCCCGTTGCTACCTACGAGCAGTACTTC. Protein product: CASSPVATYEQYF.

J is TRBJ2-5 and V is TRBV7-9; 8 bases match TRBD1. The trim removed 3 bases at V and 5 bases at J, leaving 8 bases unmatched. The CDR3 consists of 15 residues. The germline CDR1 and CDR2 sequences are SEHNR and FQNEAQ (reference sequence). The CDR3 sequence is CASSFGQGARETQYF. The CDR3 bases are TGTGCCAGCAGCTTTGGGCAGGGGGCGAGGGAGACCCAGTACTTC. The variable domain in full, completed from reference TRBV7-9 and TRBJ2-5, reads DTGVSQNPRHKITKRGQNVTFRCDPISEHNRLYWYRQTLGQGPEFLTYFQNEAQLEKSRLLSDRFSAERPKGSFSTLEIQRTEQGDSAMYLCASSFGQGARETQYFGPGTRLLVL.

The chain carries TRBV7-9 and TRBJ2-3; no reliable D call. The ends were cut back, 8 bases at V and 3 bases at J, with 6 bases in the middle. From germline, CDR1 is SEHNR and CDR2 FQNEAQ (reference sequence). This CDR3 spans 11 amino acids. CDR3 region: CASRRTDTQYF. DNA for the CDR3: TGTGCCAGCCGCAGAACAGATACGCAGTATTTT.

The V and J genes are TRBV7-6 and TRBJ1-1; D might be TRBD1 (5 bases). Trimming cost V 1 base and J 1 base, with 10 bases left between them. The germline gives CDR1 SGHVS, CDR2 FNYEAQ. This CDR3 is 15 amino acids long. The DNA of the CDR3 is TGTGCCAGCAGCTTAGGGACCCAGGGGAACACTGAAGCTTTCTTT. Translation gives CASSLGTQGNTEAFF.

This chain links TRBV6-5 with TRBJ1-6; 8 nucleotides line up with TRBD1. V was pared by 6 bases and J by 6 bases, with 4 bases of the junction left unmatched. The germline gives CDR1 MNHEY, CDR2 SVGAGI. CDR3 size: 14 residues. The CDR3 coding sequence is TGTGCCAGCAGGGGGACAGGAACTAATTCACCCCTCCACTTT. It is translated as CASRGTGTNSPLHF.

The chain uses TRBV5-1 and TRBJ1-1; D might be TRBD1 (5 bases). The CDR3 length is 14 residues. V was trimmed by 1 base and J by 5 bases, leaving 12 bases between them. Germline V CDR1 and CDR2: SGHRS, YFSETQ. The CDR3 reads CASSLSGFKTEAFF. CDR3 DNA: TGCGCCAGCAGCTTGTCAGGGTTCAAAACTGAAGCTTTCTTT.

This clone was seen just once. The chain joins TRBV28 to TRBJ2-1, with TRBD2 matching 11 bases. CDR3 length: 15 amino acids. Germline loops: CDR1 MDHEN, CDR2 SYDVKM. V lost 2 bases, J lost 9 bases, and 6 bases stayed unmatched. The CDR3 bases are TGTGCCAGCAGTTTAACACTAGCGGGAGTGGGTGAGCAGTTCTTC. The encoded protein is CASSLTLAGVGEQFF.

The chain couples TRBV4-1 to TRBJ1-4, with D uncertain. With 1 base removed from V and 0 bases from J, the gap between germline ends came to 9 bases. The germline CDR1 and CDR2 sequences are MGHRA and YSYEKL. The CDR3 loop spans 16 amino acids. CDR3 bases: TGCGCCAGCAGCCAAGTATTCCTTGCAACTAATGAAAAACTGTTTTTT. This gives the protein CASSQVFLATNEKLFF.

In its sample, this clone was seen a few times. The rearrangement uses TRBV28 and TRBJ1-4, with TRBD1 matching over 9 bases. V lost 3 bases, J lost 5 bases, and 7 bases stayed unmatched. The CDR3 is 16 residues long. The germline CDR1 and CDR2 sequences are MDHEN and SYDVKM. CDR3 sequence reads: CASSLDRDRVNEKLFF. Written as DNA, the CDR3 is TGTGCCAGCAGTTTGGACCGGGACAGGGTGAATGAAAAACTGTTTTTT.

A single count supports this clone. The chain employs TRBV29-1 and TRBJ1-1; weak D call: TRBD1 (5 bases). This CDR3 region has 15 residues. V lost 4 bases, J lost 3 bases, and 18 bases lay in between. Germline lookup yields CDR1 SQVTM and CDR2 ANQGSEA. The CDR3 loop reads CSVGPGQGSYTEAFF. The CDR3, as DNA: TGCAGCGTTGGTCCCGGGCAGGGCTCCTACACTGAAGCTTTCTTT.

CDR3 sequence (DNA): TGTGCCAGCAGGTCTAACAGGGGCAACTATGGCTACACCTTC. It codes for CASRSNRGNYGYTF. The chain couples TRBV7-2 to TRBJ1-2, with TRBD1 identical over 7 bases. Germline-derived CDR1 and CDR2 are SGHTA and FQGNSA. The CDR3 is 14 residues long. The V gene end was trimmed by 6 bases and the J gene end by 2 bases; junction bases not matched to a gene: 6.

The chain carries TRBV7-9 and TRBJ2-3; 8 bases fit TRBD1. V shed 1 base, J shed 6 bases, and the junction held 6 bases outside the gene matches. The V gene's germline CDR1 is SEHNR and CDR2 FQNEAQ (reference sequence). This CDR3 region has 15 residues. The CDR3 reads CASSLDGQGGDTQYF. The CDR3 region has the DNA TGTGCCAGCAGCTTAGACGGACAGGGCGGGGATACGCAGTATTTT.

This clone was counted once. This chain joins TRBV20-1 and TRBJ1-2; maybe TRBD1 (6 bases). This CDR3 spans 12 amino acids. Germline V gene lookup returns CDR1 DFQATT and CDR2 SNEGSKA (reference sequence). Trimming removed 3 bases at V and 7 bases at J, with 12 bases between. The CDR3, as DNA: TGCAGTGCTAGTTTGGGGGCGGGTGGCTACACCTTC. Residues: CSASLGAGGYTF.

The chain is built from TRBV19 and TRBJ1-5; TRBD1 matches 8 bases. Germline CDR1 is LNHDA and CDR2 is SQIVND (reference sequence). V trimming: 6 bases; J trimming: 1 base; junction bases outside the gene matches: 8. This CDR3 region has 16 residues. CDR3 in amino acids: CASRGQGGGSNQPQHF. CDR3 nucleotides: TGTGCCAGTAGAGGACAGGGAGGCGGAAGCAATCAGCCCCAGCATTTT.

The chain has TRBV6-2 or TRBV6-3 and TRBJ2-3, with D tentatively TRBD2 (6 bases). The V end lost 6 bases, the J end lost 0 bases, and 22 bases lay between the germline ends. Looked up from germline, CDR1 is MNHEY and CDR2 is SVGEGT. The CDR3 is 18 residues long. The CDR3 here is CASSPSPNGGASTDTQYF. As DNA, the CDR3 is TGTGCCAGCAGCCCAAGCCCGAACGGCGGGGCAAGCACAGATACGCAGTATTTT.

The rearrangement joins TRBV2 to TRBJ2-7, with TRBD2 identical over 14 bases. The CDR3 is 15 amino acids. With V trimmed by 6 bases and J by 5 bases, 6 bases remained unmatched. The germline gives CDR1 SNHLY, CDR2 FYNNEI. CDR3 protein: CASSGGLAGGNEQYF. The CDR3 nucleotides read TGTGCCAGCAGCGGTGGACTAGCGGGAGGTAACGAGCAGTACTTC.

The chain recombines TRBV28 with TRBJ1-2, with D perhaps matching TRBD1 (6 bases). Trimming stripped 3 bases from V and 3 bases from J, with 11 bases between. The CDR3 consists of 14 residues. Germline V gene lookup returns CDR1 MDHEN and CDR2 SYDVKM. CDR3 sequence (DNA): TGTGCCAGCAGTTTTCAGGGGTACTACTATGGCTACACCTTC. This codes for CASSFQGYYYGYTF.

This clone was picked up a small number of times. The rearrangement links TRBV28 to TRBJ1-3; D is possibly TRBD1 (5 bases). CDR3 length equals 17 residues. The germline CDR1 and CDR2 sequences are MDHEN and SYDVKM. V lost 2 bases and J lost 2, with 16 bases in between. For the CDR3, the DNA is TGTGCCAGCAGTTTAGCGGGGGTATCTCTAGCTGGAAACACCATATATTTT. Its protein product is CASSLAGVSLAGNTIYF.

V is TRBV29-1 and J is TRBJ2-7, with D unclear. CDR1 and CDR2 (germline): SQVTM, ANQGSEA. The CDR3 sequence is 10 residues long. Trimming took off 4 bases at V and 7 bases at J, with 8 bases between the two ends. CDR3: CSVGVREQYF. The DNA for the CDR3 is TGCAGCGTTGGGGTGAGGGAGCAGTACTTC.